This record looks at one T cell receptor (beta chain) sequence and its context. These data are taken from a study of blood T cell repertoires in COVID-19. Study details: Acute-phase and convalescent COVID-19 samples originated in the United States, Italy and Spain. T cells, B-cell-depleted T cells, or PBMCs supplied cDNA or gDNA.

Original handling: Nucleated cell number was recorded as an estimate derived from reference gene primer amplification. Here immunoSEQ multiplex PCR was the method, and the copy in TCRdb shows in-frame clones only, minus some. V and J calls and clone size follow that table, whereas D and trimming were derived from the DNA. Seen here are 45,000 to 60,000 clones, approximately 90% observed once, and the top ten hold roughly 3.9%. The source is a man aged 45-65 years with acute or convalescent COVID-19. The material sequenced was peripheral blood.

In nucleotides, the CDR3 is TGCGCCAGCAGTGGTCCCGGACAGGGCACTGCTAACACTGAAGCTTTCTTT. Residues: CASSGPGQGTANTEAFF. This chain connects TRBV10-2 to TRBJ1-1, with 8 bases fitting TRBD1. V was pared by 4 bases and J by 2 bases, with 12 bases of the junction left unmatched. Germline V CDR1 and CDR2: WSHSY, SAAADI. The CDR3 runs to 17 residues.